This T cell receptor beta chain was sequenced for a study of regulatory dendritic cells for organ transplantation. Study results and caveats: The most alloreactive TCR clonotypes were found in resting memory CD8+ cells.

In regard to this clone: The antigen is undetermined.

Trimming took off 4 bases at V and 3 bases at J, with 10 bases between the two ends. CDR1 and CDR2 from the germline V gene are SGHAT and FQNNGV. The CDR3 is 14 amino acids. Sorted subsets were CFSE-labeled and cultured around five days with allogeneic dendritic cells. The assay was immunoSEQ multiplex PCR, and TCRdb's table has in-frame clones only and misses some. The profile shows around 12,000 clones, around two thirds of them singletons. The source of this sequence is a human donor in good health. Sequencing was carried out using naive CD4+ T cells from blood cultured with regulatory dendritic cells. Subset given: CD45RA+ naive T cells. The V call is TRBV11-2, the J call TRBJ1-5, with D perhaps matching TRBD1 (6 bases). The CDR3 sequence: CASSSGTTNQPQHF. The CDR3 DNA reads TGTGCCAGCAGCTCCGGGACAACCAATCAGCCCCAGCATTTT.